This T cell receptor (beta chain) stems from a study of CD8 T cells in Susac syndrome. Germline-derived CDR1 and CDR2 are LNHNV and YYDKDF (reference sequence). The CDR3 has 15 amino acids. V lost 8 bases to trimming and J lost 2 bases, with 16 bases between them. TEMRA cells were enriched by FACS, while CD8+ and CD4+ T cells were obtained through a negative isolation that was performed magnetically. Random hexamers served to reverse transcribe roughly 0.45 to 1 ug RNA. Multiplex PCR with immunoSEQ amplified the TCR beta CDR3 across 54 Vbeta and 13 Jbeta. Each CDR3 protein is one row after TCRdb ran MiXCR on the immunoSEQ multiplex PCR reads. The profile shows tens of thousands of distinct CDR3 sequences, approximately 94% of them singletons.

The chain combines TRBV15 with TRBJ1-5; D gene unclear. Material: CD8+ T cells from PBMCs. The sequence came from a human donor in good health. CDR3 DNA: TGTGCCACCTCCCCGTACGCGGTCGGCAATCAGCCCCAGCATTTT. Amino acids: CATSPYAVGNQPQHF.